The next 4 T cell receptor beta chains were all read from a single sample in a study of blood T cell repertoires in COVID-19. The method was immunoSEQ multiplex PCR; TCRdb's version includes in-frame clones alone and lacks a portion of them. The repertoire has about 300,000 clones, over 85% of them found once; the top ten carry under 3.5%. The specimen sequenced was PBMCs or T cells enriched from blood (not recorded which). The receptors come from a woman aged 45 to 65 who had been exposed to COVID-19.

In this sample, this clone turned up once. The rearrangement uses TRBV5-1 and TRBJ2-7; TRBD2 matches at 8 bases. CDR1 SGHRS and CDR2 YFSETQ come from the germline V gene. The CDR3 length is 15 residues. The junction had 8 bases not matched to a gene; V was cut back by 0 bases and J by 6 bases. The CDR3: CASSLGAGGIPEQYF. In DNA, the CDR3 is TGCGCCAGCAGCTTGGGGGCGGGGGGAATTCCCGAGCAGTACTTC.

The J gene is TRBJ2-1, the V gene TRBV5-1; D perhaps matches TRBD2 (5 bases). Trimming took off 4 bases at V and 0 bases at J, with 5 bases between the two ends. The germline gives CDR1 SGHRS, CDR2 YFSETQ. This CDR3 is 13 amino acids long. This CDR3 reads CASSAGSYNEQFF. Written as DNA, the CDR3 is TGCGCCAGCAGCGCGGGCTCCTACAATGAGCAGTTCTTC.

The V call is TRBV11-3, the J call TRBJ2-2, with 9 bases aligning to TRBD2. CDR1 is SGHNT, CDR2 YENEEA, per germline. Unmatched junction bases numbered 9, after V lost 5 bases and J lost 2 bases. CDR3 length: 17 residues. In nucleotides, the CDR3 is TGTGCCAGCAGCGACGATAGCGGGGGCTATAACACCGGGGAGCTGTTTTTT. Translating it yields CASSDDSGGYNTGELFF. The complete variable domain, with remaining parts taken from reference TRBV11-3 and TRBJ2-2, reads EAGVVQSPRYKIIEKKQPVAFWCNPISGHNTLYWYLQNLGQGPELLIRYENEEAVDDSQLPKDRFSAERLKGVDSTLKIQPAELGDSAVYLCASSDDSGGYNTGELFFGEGSRLTVL.

The chain has TRBV2 and TRBJ2-3; tentative D call: TRBD2 (6 bases). Germline CDR1 is SNHLY and CDR2 is FYNNEI. CDR3 length: 14 amino acids. V lost 4 bases to trimming and J lost 4 bases, with 12 bases between them. CDR3: CASSATRSADTQYF. The CDR3 coding sequence is TGTGCCAGCAGTGCGACTAGGTCGGCAGATACGCAGTATTTT.